This TCR beta chain was sequenced for a study of technical replicates of blood from a few donors. Clones were read by immunoSEQ multiplex PCR, and TCRdb kept only the in-frame ones, dropping some. The profile shows about 59,000 clones, just over 90% of them singletons. Specimen: PBMCs. The sequence came from a human donor in good health. Some clones in this sample may be carry-over from other donors' samples.

CDR3 nucleotide sequence: TGTGCCAGCAGCCAAACGACAGGGCGATTGGGCGGCTACACCTTC. It encodes CASSQTTGRLGGYTF. V gene TRBV14 combines with J gene TRBJ1-2; 7 bases are shared with TRBD1. The germline V gene encodes CDR1 SGHDN and CDR2 FVKESK. V trimming: 2 bases; J trimming: 8 bases; junction bases outside the gene matches: 11. This CDR3 comprises 15 residues.